This T cell receptor beta chain was sequenced during a study of blood T cell repertoires in COVID-19. Background on the study: Sites across the United States, Italy and Spain contributed samples from acute and convalescent COVID-19. PBMCs, B-cell-depleted T cells, or T cells provided the cDNA or gDNA that made up the material.

This table comes from immunoSEQ multiplex PCR, and its TCRdb copy is limited to in-frame clones, with some not included. The sample lists about 52,000 clones; 91% were seen once. The CDR3 contains 17 residues. Germline CDR1 reads LNHDA; CDR2 reads SQIVND (reference sequence). V was clipped by 7 bases and J by 4 bases, with 24 bases between them. This clonotype was obtained from a man aged 45 to 65 with active COVID-19. Specimen: peripheral blood. This chain links TRBV19 with TRBJ2-3; possible D gene TRBD2, 6 bases. DNA for the CDR3: TGTGCCAGTAAACTTTCGGGAGCGCCTTGGGGCCCAGATACGCAGTATTTT. This gives the protein CASKLSGAPWGPDTQYF. Variable domain in full (rest from reference TRBV19 and TRBJ2-3): DGGITQSPKYLFRKEGQNVTLSCEQNLNHDAMYWYRQDPGQGLRLIYYSQIVNDFQKGDIAEGYSVSREKKESFPLTVTSAQKNPTAFYLCASKLSGAPWGPDTQYFGPGTRLTVL.